Each of the 27 T cell receptor beta chains below was sequenced from the same sample in a study of cytomegalovirus exposure and HLA in healthy donors (dated by TCRdb to 2015 to 2018). Library preparation was by the immunoSEQ multiplex PCR assay. For the multiplex PCR, a mixture combining 60 forward primers for TCR Vbeta segments and 13 reverse primers for TCR Jbeta segments was used. Entries here come from immuneACCESS through TCRdb and include only in-frame sequences with V and J called. Some clones fail to appear in such tables; in the studies checked, an unresolved V gene covers under half of the shortfall, and the cause of the remainder is unknown. This sample has some 190,000 clones in its table, and less than 90% of those were observed once. The ten largest make up approximately 1.3% of the sample. Input material: PBMCs. These receptors were collected from a girl aged 5-17 years in good health and CMV-seropositive.

This rearrangement joins TRBV29-1 to TRBJ1-2; 9 bases fit TRBD1. With 3 bases clipped from V and 0 bases from J, the junction kept 5 bases outside the gene matches. Per germline, CDR1 SQVTM and CDR2 ANQGSEA. The CDR3 extends over 15 amino acids. CDR3 in amino acids: CSVEGQGASNYGYTF. CDR3 bases: TGCAGCGTTGAGGGACAGGGTGCGTCTAACTATGGCTACACCTTC.

J is TRBJ1-2 and V is TRBV2; D remains unclear. CDR1 is SNHLY, CDR2 FYNNEI, per germline. With 1 base removed from V and 1 base from J, the gap between germline ends came to 7 bases. This CDR3 spans 14 amino acids. The CDR3 spells CASSEVRLNYGYTF. The CDR3, as DNA: TGTGCCAGCAGTGAAGTTCGTCTTAACTATGGCTACACCTTC. The whole variable domain, filled in from reference TRBV2 and TRBJ1-2, reads EPEVTQTPSHQVTQMGQEVILRCVPISNHLYFYWYRQILGQKVEFLVSFYNNEISEKSEIFDDQFSVERPDGSNFTLKIRSTKLEDSAMYFCASSEVRLNYGYTFGSGTRLTVV.

The chain employs TRBV10-3 and TRBJ1-2; TRBD1 matches at 7 bases. The length of the CDR3 is 14 residues. V lost 3 bases, J lost 3 bases, and 4 bases stayed unmatched. Germline CDR1 ENHRY, CDR2 SYGVKD. In DNA, the CDR3 is TGTGCCATCAGTGAAGGGACAGTGGACTATGGCTACACCTTC. Protein product: CAISEGTVDYGYTF.

The DNA of the CDR3 is TGCGCCAGCAGCCAAGTACTAGCGGGAGATACGCAGTATTTT. Its translation: CASSQVLAGDTQYF. This chain connects TRBV4-1 to TRBJ2-3; 9 nucleotides match TRBD2. The CDR3 covers 14 residues. J gave up 5 bases and V 1 base, and 1 base lay outside the gene matches. Germline lookup yields CDR1 MGHRA and CDR2 YSYEKL.

The chain couples TRBV4-2 to TRBJ2-1; D is possibly TRBD2 (6 bases). This CDR3 has 15 amino acids. V dropped 1 base and J dropped 3 bases, with 10 bases sitting between them. Germline CDR1 reads LGHNA; CDR2 reads YNFKEQ. CDR3 loop: CASSQVIGGYNEQFF. CDR3 nucleotide sequence: TGTGCCAGCAGCCAAGTTATCGGGGGCTACAATGAGCAGTTCTTC.

The chain combines TRBV29-1 with TRBJ2-3, with 9 nucleotides matching TRBD1. CDR3 length: 14 residues. Germline trimming cut 4 bases from V and 11 bases from J; bases unmatched to any gene: 13. CDR1 is SQVTM and CDR2 is ANQGSEA in the germline V gene. This CDR3 reads CSVVGGQGGRRQYF. CDR3 in DNA: TGCAGCGTTGTGGGGGGACAGGGAGGCCGGCGGCAGTATTTT.

V and J are TRBV10-2 and TRBJ2-2; D not resolved. V was trimmed by 5 bases and J by 2 bases, leaving 6 bases between them. The CDR3 has 13 residues. The germline V gene has CDR1 WSHSY and CDR2 SAAADI. The CDR3 loop is CASSSLNTGELFF. The CDR3 DNA reads TGCGCCAGCAGTTCTCTTAACACCGGGGAGCTGTTTTTT.

This sequence joins TRBV25-1 and TRBJ2-6, with 7 bases matching TRBD1. V dropped 8 bases and J dropped 0; count of bases not matched to a gene: 13. The CDR3 is 18 residues long. The germline CDR1 and CDR2 sequences are MGHDK and SYGVNS. Here the CDR3 reads CASLAPDAGGSGANVLTF. CDR3 sequence (DNA): TGTGCCAGCCTCGCCCCTGACGCAGGGGGCTCTGGGGCCAACGTCCTGACTTTC. The variable domain in full, with the rest retrieved from reference TRBV25-1 and TRBJ2-6, is EADIYQTPRYLVIGTGKKITLECSQTMGHDKMYWYQQDPGMELHLIHYSYGVNSTEKGDLSSESTVSRIRTEHFPLTLESARPSHTSQYLCASLAPDAGGSGANVLTFGAGSRLTVL.

The rearrangement joins TRBV14 to TRBJ2-1, with 14 bases fitting TRBD2. CDR1 and CDR2 (germline): SGHDN, FVKESK. V shed 6 bases, J shed 2 bases, and the junction held 9 bases outside the gene matches. This CDR3 comprises 18 residues. This CDR3 reads CASRDTGTSGRTYNEQFF. Here the CDR3 DNA reads TGTGCCAGCAGAGATACCGGGACTAGCGGGAGAACCTACAATGAGCAGTTCTTC.

The chain is built from TRBV27 and TRBJ2-1, with a weak D call TRBD2 (6 bases). This CDR3 contains 14 residues. The germline V and J ends were trimmed by 5 bases and 3 bases, with 11 bases remaining between them. CDR1 MNHEY and CDR2 SMNVEV come from the germline V gene (reference sequence). The chain's CDR3 is CASSPETSYNEQFF. The DNA of the CDR3 is TGTGCCAGCAGTCCTGAGACTAGCTACAATGAGCAGTTCTTC.

The chain employs TRBV6-1 and TRBJ2-4; no reliable D call. The germline V gene encodes CDR1 MNHNS and CDR2 SASEGT. This CDR3 contains 15 residues. V was cut by 2 bases and J by 7 bases, with 15 bases left in between. The DNA of the CDR3 is TGTGCCAGCAGTGAATGGGCAGGCGTCCAGAACATTCAGTACTTC. Protein sequence: CASSEWAGVQNIQYF.

This clone came up a few times. This rearrangement joins TRBV5-1 to TRBJ2-3, with 7 bases identical to TRBD1. Germline CDR1 reads SGHRS; CDR2 reads YFSETQ. CDR3 length: 15 residues. V dropped 0 bases and J dropped 3; count of bases not matched to a gene: 4. In DNA form, the CDR3 reads TGCGCCAGCAGCTTGGGACAGGGTAGAACAGATACGCAGTATTTT. This gives the protein CASSLGQGRTDTQYF.

This clone was seen once. The chain joins TRBV13 to TRBJ2-4; D might be TRBD1 (5 bases). Germline values: CDR1 PRHDT, CDR2 FYEKMQ (reference sequence). With 3 bases removed from V and 0 bases from J, the gap between germline ends came to 18 bases. There are 18 residues in the CDR3. CDR3 loop: CASSLAVDIPLAKNIQYF. CDR3 sequence (DNA): TGTGCCAGCAGCTTGGCGGTGGACATACCCCTAGCCAAAAACATTCAGTACTTC.

The rearrangement links TRBV10-3 to TRBJ2-1; maybe TRBD2 (5 bases). V was clipped by 6 bases and J by 2 bases, with 11 bases between them. There are 14 residues in the CDR3. Germline CDR1 ENHRY, CDR2 SYGVKD. CDR3 DNA: TGTGCCATCAGCCCGATAGCGACCTACAATGAGCAGTTCTTC. It yields the protein CAISPIATYNEQFF.

The chain is built from TRBV11-2 and TRBJ2-7; no firm D call. Trimming removed 2 bases from V and 0 bases from J, with 5 bases in between. CDR3 length: 13 amino acids. From germline, CDR1 is SGHAT and CDR2 FQNNGV. The CDR3 is CASSLTDSYEQYF. The CDR3 DNA sequence: TGTGCCAGCAGCTTAACAGACTCCTACGAGCAGTACTTC.

The chain uses TRBV5-1 and TRBJ1-4, with 9 bases fitting TRBD1. After removal of 0 bases from V and 3 bases from J, the junction contained 0 bases not matched to a gene. Germline V lookup: CDR1 SGHRS, CDR2 YFSETQ. This CDR3 has 15 amino acids. The DNA of the CDR3 is TGCGCCAGCAGCTTGGGGGACAGGGCTAATGAAAAACTGTTTTTT. Translated, it gives CASSLGDRANEKLFF.

The chain is built from TRBV13 and TRBJ1-2; 12 bases are shared with TRBD1. Germline-derived CDR1 and CDR2 are PRHDT and FYEKMQ (reference sequence). This CDR3 has 15 residues. The J segment lost 7 bases and the V segment lost 4 bases, leaving 7 bases of the junction unmatched. CDR3 protein: CASSWRGQGAVGYTF. CDR3 bases: TGTGCCAGCAGCTGGCGGGGACAGGGGGCTGTTGGCTACACCTTC.

V and J are TRBV18 and TRBJ2-7; D possibly corresponds to TRBD2 (5 bases). CDR3 length: 16 residues. Deletions cut 2 bases from V and 3 bases from J, with 17 bases between. In germline, CDR1 is KGHSH, CDR2 LQKENI. Here the CDR3 DNA reads TGTGCCAGCTCACCATTCTGGCCCGGAGGTGGCTACGAGCAGTACTTC. Translated, it gives CASSPFWPGGGYEQYF.

The V gene is TRBV6-5, the J gene TRBJ2-1; 7 bases fit TRBD2. CDR1 is MNHEY, CDR2 SVGAGI, per germline. V lost 0 bases, J lost 11 bases, and 13 bases stayed unmatched. The CDR3 contains 16 residues. The CDR3 region is CASSYSLRTSLAQQFF. The CDR3 DNA sequence: TGTGCCAGCAGTTACTCGCTTCGGACTAGTCTCGCTCAGCAGTTCTTC.

The V call is TRBV6-5, the J call TRBJ1-1; D is undetermined. Trimming cost V 3 bases and J 1 base, with 9 bases left between them. Germline loops: CDR1 MNHEY, CDR2 SVGAGI. There are 14 residues in the CDR3. The CDR3 DNA follows: TGTGCCAGCAGTTATCTGCCGGGGAACACTGAAGCTTTCTTT. The encoded protein is CASSYLPGNTEAFF.

The genes are TRBV25-1 and TRBJ2-2; TRBD2 matches at 14 bases. The CDR3 runs to 16 residues. Germline V gives CDR1 MGHDK, CDR2 SYGVNS. Losses at the gene ends were 4 bases for V and 3 bases for J; bases not matched to a gene: 1. CDR3 sequence (DNA): TGTGCCAGCAGTGGGACTAGCGGGAGGCACACCGGGGAGCTGTTTTTT. Its protein product is CASSGTSGRHTGELFF.

The gene calls are TRBV7-9 and TRBJ1-5, with a possible D match to TRBD1 (6 bases). From germline, CDR1 is SEHNR and CDR2 FQNEAQ (reference sequence). This CDR3 spans 17 amino acids. Trimming shortened V by 5 bases and J by 0 bases, and 17 bases separated the two germline ends. The CDR3: CASSQGRGDYSNQPQHF. CDR3 in DNA: TGTGCCAGCAGCCAGGGGCGGGGGGACTATAGCAATCAGCCCCAGCATTTT.

The chain carries TRBV5-6 and TRBJ1-1, with 9 bases fitting TRBD1. Trimming took 4 bases from V and 3 from J; bases not matched to a gene: 13. Germline V gene data show CDR1 as SGHDT and CDR2 as YYEEEE. The CDR3 totals 17 residues. CDR3 in DNA: TGTGCCAGCAGCGACGAAGGACAGGGGAATCGTTACACTGAAGCTTTCTTT. This sequence encodes CASSDEGQGNRYTEAFF.

About this clone itself: One junction end disagrees with the germline gene, perhaps due to a read error. The chain is built from TRBV15 and TRBJ2-7; a possible D gene is TRBD1 (5 bases). The CDR3 covers 14 residues. CDR1 LNHNV and CDR2 YYDKDF come from the germline V gene (reference sequence). CDR3 sequence: CATSRGTLIKEHYF. The CDR3 coding sequence is TGTGCCACCAGCAGAGGGACATTAATCAAGGAGCATTACTTC.

The chain has TRBV4-3 and TRBJ2-1; 12 bases are a match to TRBD1. This CDR3 is 15 amino acids long. Trimming took 5 bases from V and 7 from J; bases not matched to a gene: 6. Per the germline V gene, CDR1 is LGHNA and CDR2 is YSLEER. The CDR3 DNA sequence: TGCGCCAGCAGCAAGGGACAGGGGGCAAATAATGAGCAGTTCTTC. Its protein product is CASSKGQGANNEQFF.

This clone has a handful of counts. V usage is TRBV6-1 and J usage is TRBJ1-5; 8 bases align to TRBD1. Germline-derived CDR1 and CDR2 are MNHNS and SASEGT. There are 15 residues in the CDR3. The trim removed 5 bases at V and 4 bases at J, leaving 7 bases unmatched. DNA of the CDR3: TGTGCCAGCAGTAAAGGGACAGGCATAAATCAGCCCCAGCATTTT. Its translation: CASSKGTGINQPQHF.

The chain recombines TRBV5-4 with TRBJ1-2; 10 positions agree with TRBD1. Per germline, CDR1 SGHNT and CDR2 YYREEE (reference sequence). The CDR3 length is 17 residues. J was trimmed by 2 bases and V by 4 bases; bases with no gene match: 11. The CDR3 coding sequence is TGTGCCAGCAGCCGGGAGCGGACAGGGGGAAAAAACTATGGCTACACCTTC. Translation: CASSRERTGGKNYGYTF.